The 22 T cell receptor beta chains below were found in one sample sequenced in a study of blood T cell repertoires in COVID-19. Only in-frame clones appear in the TCRdb table, and some are missing; sequencing was by immunoSEQ multiplex PCR. The table includes more than 65,000 clones, 87% detected once. The sample was peripheral blood. These receptors all come from a woman of 80 years or more with active or convalescent COVID-19.

The chain is built from TRBV2 and TRBJ2-1; the D gene is possibly TRBD2 (7 bases). The V gene's germline CDR1 is SNHLY and CDR2 FYNNEI. The CDR3 covers 16 residues. Trimming took off 8 bases at V and 8 bases at J, with 25 bases between the two ends. CDR3 loop: CASPPHGGQENHEQFF. The CDR3 region has the DNA TGTGCCAGCCCTCCCCACGGGGGGCAGGAAAATCATGAGCAGTTCTTC.

The chain links TRBV4-3 to TRBJ1-3; 7 bases line up with TRBD1. The CDR3 is 17 amino acids. V gave up 2 bases and J gave up 0 bases; unmatched junction bases: 7. Germline lookup yields CDR1 LGHNA and CDR2 YSLEER. The CDR3, as DNA: TGCGCCAGCAGCCAACAGAAACAGGGGAGCTCTGGAAACACCATATATTTT. Translation gives CASSQQKQGSSGNTIYF.

V usage is TRBV5-1 and J usage is TRBJ1-4, with 7 bases that match TRBD1. Germline values: CDR1 SGHRS, CDR2 YFSETQ. V lost 3 bases to trimming and J lost 8 bases; unmatched junction nucleotides: 7. This CDR3 is built from 14 residues. The CDR3 sequence is CASSSRGREEKLFF. CDR3 coding DNA: TGCGCCAGCAGCTCGAGGGGGCGCGAAGAAAAACTGTTTTTT.

The chain combines TRBV4-1 with TRBJ2-3; a possible D gene is TRBD1 (5 bases). Germline CDR1 is MGHRA and CDR2 is YSYEKL. This CDR3 is built from 16 residues. Trimming removed 3 bases from V and 3 bases from J, with 16 bases in between. The CDR3, as DNA: TGCGCCAGCAGCCATATTCTTAGGGGTAGGACAGATACGCAGTATTTT. Amino acid sequence: CASSHILRGRTDTQYF.

Of note for this clone: Other nucleotide sequences from this sample produce the same CDR3. Written as DNA, the CDR3 is TGTGCCAGCAGCGTAGACAGGGACACTGAAGCTTTCTTT. Its translation is CASSVDRDTEAFF. This chain joins TRBV9 and TRBJ1-1, with D possibly matching TRBD1 (6 bases). CDR1 is SGDLS and CDR2 is YYNGEE in the germline V gene. Trimming removed 0 bases from V and 3 bases from J, with 6 bases in between. The CDR3 loop spans 13 amino acids. Together with reference TRBV9 and TRBJ1-1, the CDR3 gives the full variable domain: DSGVTQTPKHLITATGQRVTLRCSPRSGDLSVYWYQQSLDQGLQFLIQYYNGEERAKGNILERFSAQQFPDLHSELNLSSLELGDSALYFCASSVDRDTEAFFGQGTRLTVV.

The count of this clone is one. The chain is built from TRBV7-2 and TRBJ2-3; 11 bases are shared with TRBD2. V lost 3 bases to trimming and J lost 1 base; unmatched junction nucleotides: 6. The V gene's germline CDR1 is SGHTA and CDR2 FQGNSA. The CDR3 length is 17 residues. DNA for the CDR3: TGTGCCAGCAGCTTCGCTAGCGGGGGGCACCGCACAGATACGCAGTATTTT. The encoded protein is CASSFASGGHRTDTQYF.

V gene TRBV19 combines with J gene TRBJ2-4; a weak D match, TRBD1 (6 bases). Germline CDR1 is LNHDA and CDR2 is SQIVND (reference sequence). V gave up 5 bases and J gave up 0 bases, with 11 bases separating them. CDR3 length: 15 amino acids. CDR3 protein: CASSSQGLAKNIQYF. DNA for the CDR3: TGTGCCAGTAGTTCCCAGGGGTTAGCCAAAAACATTCAGTACTTC.

The chain recombines TRBV24-1 with TRBJ2-2; 8 bases line up with TRBD1. V lost 8 bases, J lost 4 bases, and 5 bases stayed unmatched. Germline lookup yields CDR1 KGHDR and CDR2 SFDVKD. The CDR3 contains 14 residues. The CDR3 DNA is TGTGCCACCAAGGGGACAGGAGTCACCGGGGAGCTGTTTTTT. It is translated as CATKGTGVTGELFF.

This rearrangement joins TRBV5-1 to TRBJ1-6; D possibly corresponds to TRBD1 (5 bases). The germline V and J ends were trimmed by 0 bases and 3 bases, with 10 bases remaining between them. In germline, CDR1 is SGHRS, CDR2 YFSETQ. The CDR3 is 16 amino acids. The CDR3 loop reads CASSLVGAGYNSPLHF. CDR3 sequence (DNA): TGCGCCAGCAGCTTGGTAGGGGCCGGCTATAATTCACCCCTCCACTTT. Full variable domain (rest looked up from reference TRBV5-1 and TRBJ1-6): KAGVTQTPRYLIKTRGQQVTLSCSPISGHRSVSWYQQTPGQGLQFLFEYFSETQRNKGNFPGRFSGRQFSNSRSEMNVSTLELGDSALYLCASSLVGAGYNSPLHFGNGTRLTVT.

This clone was observed once. The rearrangement joins TRBV7-9 to TRBJ2-3, with 7 bases that match TRBD2. Germline CDR1 is SEHNR and CDR2 is FQNEAQ (reference sequence). Unmatched junction bases numbered 2, after V lost 1 base and J lost 4 bases. This CDR3 is built from 14 residues. The CDR3 protein is CASSLGGSSDTQYF. CDR3 DNA: TGTGCCAGCAGCTTAGGCGGGAGTTCAGATACGCAGTATTTT.

The V call is TRBV5-4, the J call TRBJ2-7; 7 nucleotides agree with TRBD1. From germline, CDR1 is SGHNT and CDR2 YYREEE (reference sequence). CDR3 length: 15 amino acids. V was pared by 4 bases and J by 0 bases, with 7 bases of the junction left unmatched. The CDR3 DNA reads TGTGCCAGCAGCCCTTCGGGACAGCGCTCCTACGAGCAGTACTTC. This gives the protein CASSPSGQRSYEQYF.

The V gene is TRBV9, the J gene TRBJ1-2; D is unresolved. Trimming pared 4 bases from V and 7 bases from J, leaving 14 bases between. The CDR3 contains 13 residues. CDR1 is SGDLS, CDR2 YYNGEE, per germline. The CDR3 sequence: CASSSAVRSGYTF. Here the CDR3 DNA reads TGTGCCAGCAGCTCCGCGGTCCGCTCTGGCTACACCTTC.

The table lists this clone with a count of one. This chain joins TRBV5-1 and TRBJ1-2; D not resolved. CDR1 and CDR2 from the germline V gene are SGHRS and YFSETQ. Deletions cut 0 bases from V and 4 bases from J, with 7 bases between. This CDR3 has 13 amino acids. The CDR3 region is CASSLAGLYGYTF. The CDR3 DNA reads TGCGCCAGCAGCTTGGCCGGACTCTATGGCTACACCTTC. Together with reference TRBV5-1 and TRBJ1-2, the CDR3 gives the full variable domain: KAGVTQTPRYLIKTRGQQVTLSCSPISGHRSVSWYQQTPGQGLQFLFEYFSETQRNKGNFPGRFSGRQFSNSRSEMNVSTLELGDSALYLCASSLAGLYGYTFGSGTRLTVV.

The V gene is TRBV11-2, the J gene TRBJ2-7, with 9 bases identical to TRBD2. Germline CDR1 reads SGHAT; CDR2 reads FQNNGV. After removal of 1 base from V and 6 bases from J, the junction contained 4 bases not matched to a gene. This CDR3 spans 14 amino acids. For the CDR3, the DNA is TGTGCCAGCAGCTTAGGTCTAGCGGGACTCGAGCAGTACTTC. Translating gives CASSLGLAGLEQYF.

V is TRBV28 and J is TRBJ1-2, with D possibly matching TRBD1 (6 bases). The CDR3 extends over 14 amino acids. V gave up 5 bases and J gave up 3 bases, with 13 bases separating them. Per germline, CDR1 MDHEN and CDR2 SYDVKM. CDR3 DNA sequence: TGTGCCAGCAGTCCACAGGGAATTGACTATGGCTACACCTTC. It encodes CASSPQGIDYGYTF.

The chain combines TRBV11-1 with TRBJ2-3; 8 bases are a match to TRBD2. Germline CDR1 and CDR2: SGHAT and FQDESV (reference sequence). Trimming cost V 1 base and J 8 bases; bases outside gene matches: 11. This CDR3 region has 16 residues. This CDR3 reads CASSLGVRGGPSTQYF. For the CDR3, the DNA is TGTGCCAGCAGCTTAGGGGTCCGGGGGGGGCCGAGTACGCAGTATTTT.

The V gene is TRBV6-6, the J gene TRBJ2-7; the D gene is possibly TRBD2 (6 bases). This CDR3 contains 15 residues. The germline V gene encodes CDR1 MNHNY and CDR2 SVGAGI (reference sequence). V lost 6 bases to trimming and J lost 0 bases, with 15 bases between them. As DNA, the CDR3 is TGTGCCAGCAGCTCAACACGGGGGAGCTCCTACGAGCAGTACTTC. It translates to CASSSTRGSSYEQYF.

This chain links TRBV19 with TRBJ1-5; D is unclear. Germline-derived CDR1 and CDR2 are LNHDA and SQIVND (reference sequence). There are 12 residues in the CDR3. V lost 5 bases, J lost 7 bases, and 9 bases lay in between. As DNA, the CDR3 is TGTGCCAGTAGTTTTGTGCAGCAGCCCCAGCATTTT. Translating it yields CASSFVQQPQHF.

This clone was counted a single time. The V and J genes are TRBV7-9 and TRBJ2-1; weak D call: TRBD2 (5 bases). Germline lookup yields CDR1 SEHNR and CDR2 FQNEAQ (reference sequence). V was pared by 10 bases and J by 7 bases, with 17 bases between. The CDR3 is made up of 13 amino acids. The CDR3 DNA reads TGTGCCACCTTGTTACCTCCGGGGAATGAGCAGTTCTTC. Protein: CATLLPPGNEQFF. The full variable domain, rest sourced from reference TRBV7-9 and TRBJ2-1, is DTGVSQNPRHKITKRGQNVTFRCDPISEHNRLYWYRQTLGQGPEFLTYFQNEAQLEKSRLLSDRFSAERPKGSFSTLEIQRTEQGDSAMYLCATLLPPGNEQFFGPGTRLTVL.

The rearrangement links TRBV5-1 to TRBJ2-5; D remains ambiguous. Deletions cut 2 bases from V and 5 bases from J, with 13 bases between. The CDR3 is made up of 14 amino acids. The V gene's germline CDR1 is SGHRS and CDR2 YFSETQ. The CDR3 loop is CASSFSAARETQYF. The CDR3 DNA follows: TGCGCCAGCAGCTTTAGTGCCGCGAGGGAGACCCAGTACTTC.

This rearrangement joins TRBV6-2 or TRBV6-3 to TRBJ2-7; D is perhaps TRBD1 (6 bases). The CDR3 runs 14 residues. V was trimmed by 6 bases and J by 1 base, leaving 13 bases between them. Looked up from germline, CDR1 is MNHEY and CDR2 is SVGEGT. In nucleotides, the CDR3 is TGTGCCAGCAGCGCCTCCGGACAGTCCTACGAGCAGTACTTC. Encoded protein: CASSASGQSYEQYF.

This clone ranks as large. The rearrangement links TRBV6-5 to TRBJ1-1; D gene ambiguous. The CDR3 consists of 11 residues. The ends were cut back, 8 bases at V and 4 bases at J, with 8 bases in the middle. CDR1 is MNHEY and CDR2 is SVGAGI in the germline V gene. The CDR3 DNA reads TGTGCCAGCCCGGGATCCACTGAAGCTTTCTTT. This sequence encodes CASPGSTEAFF.